What follows are 7 T cell receptor beta chains derived from one specimen sequenced in a study of T cell responses to AZD1222 COVID-19 vaccine. TCRdb's copy holds only in-frame clones and misses some; the assay was immunoSEQ multiplex PCR. This repertoire shows around 150,000 clones, 92% found once; its top ten account for approximately 1.2%. The sequencing here drew on peripheral blood, taken 28 days after the second AZD1222 dose. The receptors shown here come from an adult who received the AZD1222 COVID-19 vaccine.

This clone was seen just once. The V and J genes are TRBV7-9 and TRBJ2-7; D is undetermined. Germline lookup yields CDR1 SEHNR and CDR2 FQNEAQ (reference sequence). The V and J ends lost 1 base and 1 base respectively, with 8 bases between them. This CDR3 is built from 14 residues. CDR3 nucleotides: TGTGCCAGCAGCTTAGTGTCCGATTCCTACGAGCAGTACTTC. This encodes CASSLVSDSYEQYF.

This clone came up many times. The chain carries TRBV5-4 and TRBJ1-6; D not resolved. Germline V gives CDR1 SGHNT, CDR2 YYREEE (reference sequence). The CDR3 contains 14 residues. V was trimmed by 7 bases and J by 5 bases, leaving 13 bases between them. CDR3 in amino acids: CASRLFHDNSPLHF. CDR3 sequence (DNA): TGTGCCAGCCGTCTTTTTCACGATAATTCACCCCTCCACTTT.

V gene TRBV4-3 combines with J gene TRBJ1-1; TRBD1 might be the D (6 bases). The length of the CDR3 is 15 residues. The V gene lost 1 base and the J gene lost 5 bases, with 14 bases spanning the gap. Per the germline V gene, CDR1 is LGHNA and CDR2 is YSLEER. The CDR3 region is CASSQGLGGVTEAFF. For the CDR3, the DNA is TGCGCCAGCAGCCAAGGTCTAGGGGGGGTTACTGAAGCTTTCTTT.

The chain joins TRBV19 to TRBJ1-2, with D hard to call. The germline gives CDR1 LNHDA, CDR2 SQIVND (reference sequence). The V end lost 3 bases, the J end lost 9 bases, and 14 bases lay between the germline ends. The CDR3 length is 13 residues. Written as DNA, the CDR3 is TGTGCCAGTAGTATTCGGAGGGTCAGCAGCTACACCTTC. Translated, it gives CASSIRRVSSYTF. The variable domain in full, completed from reference TRBV19 and TRBJ1-2, reads DGGITQSPKYLFRKEGQNVTLSCEQNLNHDAMYWYRQDPGQGLRLIYYSQIVNDFQKGDIAEGYSVSREKKESFPLTVTSAQKNPTAFYLCASSIRRVSSYTFGSGTRLTVV.

The V gene is TRBV12-3 or TRBV12-4, the J gene TRBJ1-1, with a possible D match to TRBD1 (5 bases). The CDR3 runs 13 residues. Trimming shortened V by 6 bases and J by 7 bases, and 15 bases separated the two germline ends. CDR3 protein: CASSAIGGDEAFF. The DNA for the CDR3 is TGTGCCAGCAGCGCCATCGGGGGGGATGAAGCTTTCTTT.

This clone has only one observation. This sequence joins TRBV19 and TRBJ1-3; D not resolved. Germline CDR1 LNHDA, CDR2 SQIVND (reference sequence). This CDR3 spans 14 amino acids. V gave up 7 bases and J gave up 2 bases, with 12 bases separating them. CDR3 DNA: TGTGCCAGTACCCCAAGGGAAACTGGAAACACCATATATTTT. It specifies CASTPRETGNTIYF.

The rearrangement joins TRBV25-1 to TRBJ1-1; no reliable D call. This CDR3 comprises 11 residues. V was clipped by 8 bases and J by 7 bases, with 11 bases between them. Germline V gene data show CDR1 as MGHDK and CDR2 as SYGVNS. The CDR3 sequence: CASSEWGEAFF. The CDR3 bases are TGTGCCAGCTCCGAATGGGGTGAAGCTTTCTTT.